This TCR beta chain was found in a study of patients and donors after allogeneic stem cell transplantation. TCRdb ran MiXCR on the RT-PCR reads and lists one entry per CDR3 protein. The sample contains around 31,000 distinct CDR3 sequences, 6.8% of which appear only once. The sample holds many counts of this clonotype. This CDR3 comprises 15 residues. Trimming cost V 10 bases and J 0 bases, with 18 bases left between them. The germline CDR1 and CDR2 sequences are ENHRY and SYGVKD. Sequencing input: blood, either unsorted or a sorted T cell fraction (not recorded which). J is TRBJ1-1 and V is TRBV10-3; a weak D match, TRBD1 (5 bases). The source of this sequence is a human donor who was either an allogeneic HSCT recipient or a stem cell or donor lymphocyte infusion donor (not recorded which). It is not recorded whose cells these are; they may come from a transplant donor. CDR3 loop: CATMGGGAMNTEAFF. CDR3 DNA: TGTGCCACCATGGGTGGGGGTGCTATGAACACTGAAGCTTTCTTT.